The clone carrying this T cell receptor beta chain was detected once. This entry comes from a study of blood T cell repertoires in COVID-19. Study in general: Acute and convalescent COVID-19 specimens originated in the United States, Italy and Spain. T cells, B-cell-depleted T cells, or PBMCs supplied cDNA or gDNA.

Authors' methods: From reference gene primer amplification, estimates of nucleated cell counts were derived. Clones were sequenced by immunoSEQ multiplex PCR, and TCRdb holds only the in-frame ones, with some missing. V, J and clone size are taken as reported in that table, and D and trimming were inferred from the DNA itself. The sample records over 600,000 clones, 70% to 90% being singletons. V dropped 1 base and J dropped 1 base, with 16 bases sitting between them. Germline CDR1 and CDR2: LGHDT and YNNKEL (reference sequence). This CDR3 is 17 amino acids long. The chain combines TRBV3-1 (or the pseudogene TRBV3-2) with TRBJ1-1; a possible D gene is TRBD1 (6 bases). This receptor was taken from a young woman with acute or convalescent COVID-19. Material for sequencing was peripheral blood. CDR3 sequence: CASSQAPGGARNTEAFF. The DNA for the CDR3 is TGTGCCAGCAGCCAAGCCCCCGGGGGGGCTAGGAACACTGAAGCTTTCTTT.